These 28 T cell receptor beta chains originate from one sample sequenced in a study of OX40 agonist ivuxolimab in advanced cancers. Measured with immunoSEQ multiplex PCR; TCRdb has only the in-frame clones, and not every one. The sample lists some 19,000 clones, over 80% occurring once. The input for sequencing was CD4+ or CD8+ T cells sorted from blood, taken in a trial of the OX40 agonist ivuxolimab. The receptors here all came from an adult with an advanced solid tumor such as melanoma, head and neck, liver or kidney cancer.

CDR3 loop: CASSSDNSYNEQFF. The DNA of the CDR3 is TGTGCCAGCAGCTCCGACAACTCCTACAATGAGCAGTTCTTC. The V and J genes are TRBV6-5 and TRBJ2-1; D is unclear. The CDR3 contains 14 residues. Germline V lookup: CDR1 MNHEY, CDR2 SVGAGI. The V and J ends lost 6 bases and 0 bases respectively, with 9 bases between them.

The chain is built from TRBV2 and TRBJ2-7, with a tentative D call TRBD1 (6 bases). The CDR3 has 11 residues. Germline CDR1 SNHLY, CDR2 FYNNEI. V dropped 6 bases and J dropped 3 bases, with 6 bases sitting between them. DNA for the CDR3: TGTGCCAGCAGGGACAGCTACGAGCAGTACTTC. This encodes CASRDSYEQYF.

The chain links TRBV28 to TRBJ2-7; tentatively, D is TRBD1 (7 bases). This CDR3 comprises 16 residues. The germline CDR1 and CDR2 sequences are MDHEN and SYDVKM. Trimming shortened V by 2 bases and J by 3 bases, and 17 bases separated the two germline ends. The CDR3, as DNA: TGTGCCAGCAGTTTAGGTTTGGCAGGGGGACTCTACGAGCAGTACTTC. It specifies CASSLGLAGGLYEQYF. The entire variable domain, with the rest obtained from reference TRBV28 and TRBJ2-7, is as follows: DVKVTQSSRYLVKRTGEKVFLECVQDMDHENMFWYRQDPGLGLRLIYFSYDVKMKEKGDIPEGYSVSREKKERFSLILESASTNQTSMYLCASSLGLAGGLYEQYFGPGTRLTVT.

The sample holds one count of this clone. The rearrangement links TRBV27 to TRBJ1-1; a possible D gene is TRBD1 (6 bases). Trimming left V 6 bases short and J 4 bases short, with 12 bases between. Germline V gives CDR1 MNHEY, CDR2 SMNVEV (reference sequence). The CDR3 is made up of 13 amino acids. This chain's CDR3 is CASRGRGTTEAFF. CDR3 nucleotides: TGTGCCAGCAGGGGCAGGGGAACCACTGAAGCTTTCTTT.

Only a few counts were recorded for this clone. The chain employs TRBV5-1 and TRBJ2-7, with 7 bases that match TRBD2. The V gene's germline CDR1 is SGHRS and CDR2 YFSETQ. This CDR3 comprises 14 residues. V dropped 2 bases and J dropped 2; count of bases not matched to a gene: 4. CDR3 nucleotide sequence: TGCGCCAGCAGCTTAAATGCGGGGGCCTACGAGCAGTACTTC. It yields the protein CASSLNAGAYEQYF. Full variable domain (rest looked up from reference TRBV5-1 and TRBJ2-7): KAGVTQTPRYLIKTRGQQVTLSCSPISGHRSVSWYQQTPGQGLQFLFEYFSETQRNKGNFPGRFSGRQFSNSRSEMNVSTLELGDSALYLCASSLNAGAYEQYFGPGTRLTVT.

The gene calls are TRBV6-9 and TRBJ2-7, with TRBD2 matching 8 bases. Germline trimming cut 3 bases from V and 6 bases from J; bases unmatched to any gene: 7. The CDR3 sequence is 14 residues long. CDR1 and CDR2 from the germline V gene are MNHGY and SVAAGI. CDR3 amino acids: CASSYGSGITEQYF. The CDR3 DNA reads TGTGCCAGCAGTTACGGTAGCGGGATCACCGAGCAGTACTTC.

The chain has TRBV7-9 and TRBJ1-3; unclear D gene. Looked up from germline, CDR1 is SEHNR and CDR2 is FQNEAQ (reference sequence). V lost 5 bases to trimming and J lost 0 bases, with 14 bases between them. The length of the CDR3 is 16 residues. The CDR3 nucleotides read TGTGCCAGCAGCAGTAGCCGGGCCACCTCTGGAAACACCATATATTTT. Protein sequence: CASSSSRATSGNTIYF. The entire variable domain, with the rest obtained from reference TRBV7-9 and TRBJ1-3, is as follows: DTGVSQNPRHKITKRGQNVTFRCDPISEHNRLYWYRQTLGQGPEFLTYFQNEAQLEKSRLLSDRFSAERPKGSFSTLEIQRTEQGDSAMYLCASSSSRATSGNTIYFGEGSWLTVV.

V usage is TRBV5-4 and J usage is TRBJ2-7; TRBD2 is a possible D gene (6 bases). CDR3 length: 15 amino acids. Between the trimmed V and J ends, which lost 4 bases and 1 base, there was a span of 15 bases. Germline CDR1 and CDR2: SGHNT and YYREEE (reference sequence). CDR3 loop: CASSLGGLPSYEQYF. CDR3 bases: TGTGCCAGCAGCCTGGGGGGACTCCCATCCTACGAGCAGTACTTC.

This clone is a singleton in its sample. V usage is TRBV2 and J usage is TRBJ2-7; a possible D gene is TRBD1 (6 bases). The CDR3 is 15 residues long. Trimming pared 3 bases from V and 4 bases from J, leaving 16 bases between. Germline-derived CDR1 and CDR2 are SNHLY and FYNNEI. CDR3 sequence (DNA): TGTGCCAGCAGTGATCCCCAGGGGCTATCGTACGAGCAGTACTTC. Its translation is CASSDPQGLSYEQYF.

The chain joins TRBV9 to TRBJ2-1; 11 nucleotides align to TRBD2. Germline CDR1 is SGDLS and CDR2 is YYNGEE. The CDR3 consists of 15 residues. With 3 bases clipped from V and 5 bases from J, the junction kept 4 bases outside the gene matches. CDR3 coding DNA: TGTGCCAGCAGCGCCACTAGCGGGAGAGACAATGAGCAGTTCTTC. Encoded protein: CASSATSGRDNEQFF.

This rearrangement joins TRBV10-2 to TRBJ2-3; D is undetermined. Germline assignment: CDR1 WSHSY and CDR2 SAAADI. CDR3 length: 11 amino acids. Trimming pared 3 bases from V and 8 bases from J, leaving 6 bases between. This chain's CDR3 is CASSDSGTQYF. In nucleotides, the CDR3 is TGCGCCAGCAGTGACAGTGGTACGCAGTATTTT.

The J gene is TRBJ2-3, the V gene TRBV11-2; 14 bases match TRBD2. The CDR3 covers 15 residues. After removal of 1 base from V and 6 bases from J, the junction contained 0 bases not matched to a gene. Germline CDR1 and CDR2: SGHAT and FQNNGV. CDR3 loop: CASSLGTSGRDTQYF. Here the CDR3 DNA reads TGTGCCAGCAGCTTAGGGACTAGCGGGAGGGATACGCAGTATTTT.

CDR3 loop: CASSHSGTTEAFF. The DNA of the CDR3 is TGTGCCAGCAGCCACTCGGGGACCACTGAAGCTTTCTTT. The chain couples TRBV6-6 to TRBJ1-1; D is possibly TRBD1 (5 bases). The length of the CDR3 is 13 residues. CDR1 is MNHNY, CDR2 SVGAGI, per germline (reference sequence). V lost 6 bases and J 4 bases, leaving 12 bases between the germline ends.

The table lists this clone with a few counts. The rearrangement joins TRBV7-9 to TRBJ2-1; the match to TRBD2 covers 11 bases. Per germline, CDR1 SEHNR and CDR2 FQNEAQ (reference sequence). This CDR3 has 15 residues. V lost 1 base to trimming and J lost 6 bases; unmatched junction nucleotides: 2. CDR3 bases: TGTGCCAGCAGCTTAGTACTAGCGGGAGTCAATGAGCAGTTCTTC. Protein product: CASSLVLAGVNEQFF.

CDR3 amino acids: CASSLGTSTLNEQFF. The CDR3 DNA reads as TGTGCCAGCAGTTTAGGGACTTCTACCTTAAATGAGCAGTTCTTC. The chain is built from TRBV27 and TRBJ2-1, with TRBD2 as a possible D gene (6 bases). The CDR3 is 15 amino acids. V was shortened by 2 bases and J by 7 bases, with 15 bases between the two germline ends. Per germline, CDR1 MNHEY and CDR2 SMNVEV (reference sequence).

This chain joins TRBV4-2 and TRBJ1-5; perhaps TRBD1 as D (5 bases). Germline V gives CDR1 LGHNA, CDR2 YNFKEQ. The V end was cut by 5 bases, the J end by 3 bases, with 11 bases between. CDR3 length equals 14 residues. This CDR3 is CASSGDGYNQPQHF. CDR3 sequence (DNA): TGTGCCAGCAGCGGGGACGGCTACAATCAGCCCCAGCATTTT.

The CDR3 region has the DNA TGTGCCATCAGTGCTGGACTAGCGGCAGATACGCAGTATTTT. Translating it yields CAISAGLAADTQYF. V and J are TRBV10-3 and TRBJ2-3, with 10 nucleotides matching TRBD2. CDR1 and CDR2 (germline): ENHRY, SYGVKD. The V gene end was trimmed by 4 bases and the J gene end by 4 bases; junction bases not matched to a gene: 2. The CDR3 is 14 amino acids.

This chain joins TRBV6-1 and TRBJ2-1; D remains unclear. V gave up 6 bases and J gave up 0 bases, with 12 bases separating them. Germline CDR1 reads MNHNS; CDR2 reads SASEGT. The length of the CDR3 is 15 residues. The DNA for the CDR3 is TGTGCCAGCAGACCCGACACAAGCTCCTACAATGAGCAGTTCTTC. It specifies CASRPDTSSYNEQFF.

The chain carries TRBV9 and TRBJ2-2; D ambiguous. Germline loops: CDR1 SGDLS, CDR2 YYNGEE. Trimming stripped 5 bases from V and 0 bases from J, with 2 bases between. This CDR3 comprises 12 residues. Here the CDR3 DNA reads TGTGCCAGCAGACCGAACACCGGGGAGCTGTTTTTT. It yields the protein CASRPNTGELFF.

The count of this clone is one. This chain connects TRBV5-6 to TRBJ2-5; 7 positions agree with TRBD2. The V segment lost 0 bases and the J segment 5 bases; nucleotides outside the gene matches: 13. The CDR3 runs to 17 residues. The germline V gene has CDR1 SGHDT and CDR2 YYEEEE. CDR3 bases: TGTGCCAGCAGCTTGGCGGGACTAACGGGAGTTGGCGAGACCCAGTACTTC. Protein: CASSLAGLTGVGETQYF.

The chain carries TRBV19 and TRBJ1-1; the D gene is possibly TRBD1 (5 bases). CDR1 and CDR2 from the germline V gene are LNHDA and SQIVND (reference sequence). The CDR3 is made up of 14 amino acids. Deletions cut 8 bases from V and 0 bases from J, with 13 bases between. The CDR3 spells CASGGGTLNTEAFF. The CDR3, as DNA: TGTGCCAGTGGAGGAGGGACTTTGAACACTGAAGCTTTCTTT.

The J gene is TRBJ2-7, the V gene TRBV30, with a tentative D call TRBD2 (6 bases). The CDR3 extends over 13 amino acids. CDR1 GTSNPN and CDR2 SVGIG come from the germline V gene (reference sequence). The ends were cut back, 2 bases at V and 3 bases at J, with 11 bases in the middle. The CDR3 nucleotides are TGTGCCTGGAGTTCGGGACTGGTCTACGAGCAGTACTTC. This encodes CAWSSGLVYEQYF.

V and J are TRBV6-5 and TRBJ2-5, with TRBD2 matching 9 bases. This CDR3 region has 15 residues. V lost 0 bases to trimming and J lost 5 bases; unmatched junction nucleotides: 4. From germline, CDR1 is MNHEY and CDR2 SVGAGI. The CDR3 DNA follows: TGTGCCAGCAGTTACTCTAGCGGGAGAGGGGAGACCCAGTACTTC. Encoded protein: CASSYSSGRGETQYF.

The chain uses TRBV9 and TRBJ2-1, with D possibly TRBD1 on 8 matching bases. Germline V gene data show CDR1 as SGDLS and CDR2 as YYNGEE. The length of the CDR3 is 16 residues. The V and J ends lost 3 bases and 4 bases respectively, with 17 bases between them. CDR3 loop: CASSGRSGTGYNEQFF. DNA of the CDR3: TGTGCCAGCAGCGGACGGAGCGGGACAGGATACAATGAGCAGTTCTTC. Full variable domain (outside the CDR3, taken from reference TRBV9 and TRBJ2-1): DSGVTQTPKHLITATGQRVTLRCSPRSGDLSVYWYQQSLDQGLQFLIQYYNGEERAKGNILERFSAQQFPDLHSELNLSSLELGDSALYFCASSGRSGTGYNEQFFGPGTRLTVL.

The J gene is TRBJ2-7, the V gene TRBV5-6; TRBD1 matches 7 bases. The CDR3 loop spans 14 amino acids. Germline V gene lookup returns CDR1 SGHDT and CDR2 YYEEEE. V shed 2 bases, J shed 6 bases, and the junction held 8 bases outside the gene matches. CDR3 bases: TGTGCCAGCAGCTTAGTGACAGGGCTAGTCGAGCAGTACTTC. Its protein product is CASSLVTGLVEQYF.

This clone was seen only once. The V call is TRBV7-2, the J call TRBJ2-1; 7 bases align to TRBD2. The CDR3 has 16 amino acids. The germline V gene has CDR1 SGHTA and CDR2 FQGNSA. Trimming at V came to 3 bases and at J to 0 bases, leaving 5 bases not matched to a gene. The CDR3 DNA reads TGTGCCAGCAGCTTGAGAGCGGGGAGCTCCTACAATGAGCAGTTCTTC. Translating it yields CASSLRAGSSYNEQFF.

The count of this clone is one. This chain joins TRBV28 and TRBJ1-4, with D possibly being TRBD1 (5 bases). Germline V gene lookup returns CDR1 MDHEN and CDR2 SYDVKM. The length of the CDR3 is 15 residues. Trimming took off 6 bases at V and 2 bases at J, with 13 bases between the two ends. Here the CDR3 reads CASSLFRGTNEKLFF. In nucleotides, the CDR3 is TGTGCCAGCAGCCTGTTCCGGGGGACTAATGAAAAACTGTTTTTT.

The V call is TRBV4-1, the J call TRBJ1-5; the D gene is possibly TRBD1 (5 bases). Looked up from germline, CDR1 is MGHRA and CDR2 is YSYEKL. The CDR3 is 15 residues long. The V and J ends lost 0 bases and 3 bases respectively, with 9 bases between them. CDR3: CASSQDQGDNQPQHF. CDR3 nucleotides: TGCGCCAGCAGCCAAGATCAGGGCGACAATCAGCCCCAGCATTTT.